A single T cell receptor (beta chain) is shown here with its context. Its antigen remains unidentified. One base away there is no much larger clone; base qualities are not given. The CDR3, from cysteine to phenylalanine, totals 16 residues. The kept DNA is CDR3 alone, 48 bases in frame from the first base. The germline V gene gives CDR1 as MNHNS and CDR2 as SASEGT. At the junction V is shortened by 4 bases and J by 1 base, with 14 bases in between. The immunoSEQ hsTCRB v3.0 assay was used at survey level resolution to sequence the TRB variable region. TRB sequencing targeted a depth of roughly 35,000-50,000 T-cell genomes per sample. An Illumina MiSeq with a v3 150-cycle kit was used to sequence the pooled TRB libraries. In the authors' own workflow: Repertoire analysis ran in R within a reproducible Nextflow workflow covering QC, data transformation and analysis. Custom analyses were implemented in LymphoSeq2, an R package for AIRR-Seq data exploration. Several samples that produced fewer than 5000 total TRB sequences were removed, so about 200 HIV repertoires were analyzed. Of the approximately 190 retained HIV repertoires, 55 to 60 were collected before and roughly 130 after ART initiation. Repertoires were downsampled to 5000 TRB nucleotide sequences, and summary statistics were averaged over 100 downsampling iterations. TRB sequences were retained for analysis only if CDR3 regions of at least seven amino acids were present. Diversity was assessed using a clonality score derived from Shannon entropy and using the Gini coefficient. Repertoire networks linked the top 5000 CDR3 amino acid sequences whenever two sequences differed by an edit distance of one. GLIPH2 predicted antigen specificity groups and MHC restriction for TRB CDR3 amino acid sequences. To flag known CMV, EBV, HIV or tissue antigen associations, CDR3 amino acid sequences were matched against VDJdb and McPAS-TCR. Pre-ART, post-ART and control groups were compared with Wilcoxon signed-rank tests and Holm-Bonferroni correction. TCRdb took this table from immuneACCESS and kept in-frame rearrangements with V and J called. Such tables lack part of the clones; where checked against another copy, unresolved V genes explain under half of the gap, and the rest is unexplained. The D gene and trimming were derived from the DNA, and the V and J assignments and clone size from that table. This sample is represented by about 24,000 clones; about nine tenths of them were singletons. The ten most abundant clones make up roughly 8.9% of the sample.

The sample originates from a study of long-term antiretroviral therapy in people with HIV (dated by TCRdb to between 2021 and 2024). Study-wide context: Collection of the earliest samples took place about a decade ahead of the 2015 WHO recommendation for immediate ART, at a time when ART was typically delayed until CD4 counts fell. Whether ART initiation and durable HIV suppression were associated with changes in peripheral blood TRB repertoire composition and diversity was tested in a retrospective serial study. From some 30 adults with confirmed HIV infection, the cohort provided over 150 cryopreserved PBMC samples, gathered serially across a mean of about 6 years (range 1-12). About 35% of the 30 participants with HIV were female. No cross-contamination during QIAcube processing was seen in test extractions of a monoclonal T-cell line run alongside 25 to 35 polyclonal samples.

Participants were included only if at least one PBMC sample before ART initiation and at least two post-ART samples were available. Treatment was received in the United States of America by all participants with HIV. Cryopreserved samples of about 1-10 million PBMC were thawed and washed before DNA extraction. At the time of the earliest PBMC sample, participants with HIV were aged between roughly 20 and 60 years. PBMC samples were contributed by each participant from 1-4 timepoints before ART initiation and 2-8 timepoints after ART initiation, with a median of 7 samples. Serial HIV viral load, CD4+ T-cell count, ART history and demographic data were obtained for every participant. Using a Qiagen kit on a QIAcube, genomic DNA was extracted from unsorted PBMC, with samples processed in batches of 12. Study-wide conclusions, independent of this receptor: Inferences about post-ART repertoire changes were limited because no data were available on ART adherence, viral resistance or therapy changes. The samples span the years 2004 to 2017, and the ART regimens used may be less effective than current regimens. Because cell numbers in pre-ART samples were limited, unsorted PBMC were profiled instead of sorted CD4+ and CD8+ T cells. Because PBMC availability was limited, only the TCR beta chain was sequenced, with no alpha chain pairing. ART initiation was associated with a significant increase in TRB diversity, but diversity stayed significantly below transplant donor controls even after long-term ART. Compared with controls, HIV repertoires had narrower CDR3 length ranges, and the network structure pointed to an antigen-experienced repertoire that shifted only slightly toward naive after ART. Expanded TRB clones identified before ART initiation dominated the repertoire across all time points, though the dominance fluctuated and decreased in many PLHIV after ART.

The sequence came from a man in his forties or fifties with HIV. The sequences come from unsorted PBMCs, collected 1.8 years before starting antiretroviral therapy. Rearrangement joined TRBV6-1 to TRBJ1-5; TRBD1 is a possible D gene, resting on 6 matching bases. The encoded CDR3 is CASSVQGSESNQPQHF. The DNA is TGTGCCAGCAGTGTACAGGGTTCCGAAAGCAATCAGCCCCAGCATTTT.